This TCR beta chain was documented in a study of blood T cell repertoires in COVID-19. As for the study in general: The United States, Italy and Spain provided the acute and convalescent COVID-19 samples.

This study enrolled people aged 18 to 89 from about 26 US geographic areas. Participants' own reports of clinical history determined their cohort assignment. Symptom resolution, clearance, or two negative PCRs marked the recovered donors of Cohort 3. V lost 8 bases to trimming and J lost 2 bases; unmatched junction nucleotides: 5. The length of the CDR3 is 13 residues. The data were produced by immunoSEQ multiplex PCR, yet TCRdb's version contains in-frame clones alone and is incomplete. Of fewer than 350,000 clones listed, roughly 90% are singletons. Sample: PBMCs or T cells enriched from blood (not recorded which). The chain links TRBV12-3 or TRBV12-4 to TRBJ2-5; 7 bases line up with TRBD1. This receptor was obtained from a man aged 55 to 70 who had recovered from COVID-19. The CDR3 nucleotides read TGTGCCAGCGGAGACAGGGCGCAAGAGACCCAGTACTTC. It translates to CASGDRAQETQYF.